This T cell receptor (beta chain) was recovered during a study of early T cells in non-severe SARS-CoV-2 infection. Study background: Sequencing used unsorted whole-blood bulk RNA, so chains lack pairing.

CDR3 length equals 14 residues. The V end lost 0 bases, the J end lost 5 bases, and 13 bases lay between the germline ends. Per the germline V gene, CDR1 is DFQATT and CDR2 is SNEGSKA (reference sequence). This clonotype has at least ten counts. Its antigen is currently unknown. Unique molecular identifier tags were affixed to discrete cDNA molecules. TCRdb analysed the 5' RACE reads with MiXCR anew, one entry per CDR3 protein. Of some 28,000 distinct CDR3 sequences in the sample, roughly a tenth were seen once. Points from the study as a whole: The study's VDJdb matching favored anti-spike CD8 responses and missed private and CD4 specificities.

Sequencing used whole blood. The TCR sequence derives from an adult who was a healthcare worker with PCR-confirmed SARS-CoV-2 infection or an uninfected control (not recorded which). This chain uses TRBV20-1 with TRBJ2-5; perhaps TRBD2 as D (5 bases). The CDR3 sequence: CSARDEPGSETQYF. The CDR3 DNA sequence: TGCAGTGCTAGAGATGAGCCGGGGAGTGAGACCCAGTACTTC.